What follows are 4 T cell receptor beta chains derived from one specimen sequenced in a study of blood T cell repertoires in COVID-19 (dated by TCRdb to 2020 to 2021). Library preparation was by the immunoSEQ multiplex PCR assay. TCRdb took this table from immuneACCESS and kept in-frame rearrangements with V and J called. Such tables lack part of the clones; where checked against another copy, unresolved V genes explain under half of the gap, and the rest is unexplained. This sample comprises just over 300,000 clones, 89% of them detected only once. Over 1.5% of the sample is in the top ten clones. The specimen sequenced was peripheral blood. The receptors were gathered from a woman in her twenties or thirties with COVID-19, enrolled during active disease.

V gene TRBV6-2 or TRBV6-3 combines with J gene TRBJ2-1; 13 bases line up with TRBD2. CDR1 and CDR2 from the germline V gene are MNHEY and SVGEGT. The CDR3 runs 16 residues. The junction had 2 bases not matched to a gene; V was cut back by 0 bases and J by 6 bases. CDR3 residues: CASSYSTSGGANEQFF. In DNA, the CDR3 is TGTGCCAGCAGTTACTCCACTAGCGGGGGGGCCAATGAGCAGTTCTTC.

In nucleotides, the CDR3 is TGTGCCAGCAGCCCGGGGGGTCAAGAGACCCAGTACTTC. Amino acid sequence: CASSPGGQETQYF. The J gene is TRBJ2-5, the V gene TRBV5-6; 7 nucleotides agree with TRBD2. J was trimmed by 2 bases and V by 4 bases; bases with no gene match: 2. The CDR3 loop spans 13 amino acids. Looked up from germline, CDR1 is SGHDT and CDR2 is YYEEEE.

V and J are TRBV9 and TRBJ1-1; weak D call: TRBD1 (5 bases). Trimming cost V 5 bases and J 4 bases, with 12 bases left between them. CDR1 is SGDLS, CDR2 YYNGEE, per germline. CDR3 size: 13 residues. CDR3 sequence reads: CASSFGGTTEAFF. The CDR3 bases are TGTGCCAGCAGTTTTGGAGGGACCACTGAAGCTTTCTTT.

This clone is a singleton in its sample. The rearrangement uses TRBV7-3 and TRBJ2-1; 8 bases line up with TRBD2. The CDR3 length is 13 residues. V dropped 6 bases and J dropped 10; count of bases not matched to a gene: 8. Germline V gene lookup returns CDR1 SGHTA and CDR2 FQGTGA. CDR3 in DNA: TGTGCCAGCAGGCTAACTTCTAGCGGGGAGCAGTTCTTC. Translation: CASRLTSSGEQFF.